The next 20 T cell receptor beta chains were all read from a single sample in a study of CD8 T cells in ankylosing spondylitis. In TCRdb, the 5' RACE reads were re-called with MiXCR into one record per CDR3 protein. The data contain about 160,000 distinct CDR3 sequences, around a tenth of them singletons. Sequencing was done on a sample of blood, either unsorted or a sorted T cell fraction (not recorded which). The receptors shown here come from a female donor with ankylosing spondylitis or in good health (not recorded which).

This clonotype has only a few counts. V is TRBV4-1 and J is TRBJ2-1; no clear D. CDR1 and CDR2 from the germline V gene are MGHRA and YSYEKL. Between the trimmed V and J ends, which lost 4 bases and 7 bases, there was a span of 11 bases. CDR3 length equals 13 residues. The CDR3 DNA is TGCGCCAGCAGCCGACCAGACGGGAATGAGCAGTTCTTC. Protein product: CASSRPDGNEQFF.

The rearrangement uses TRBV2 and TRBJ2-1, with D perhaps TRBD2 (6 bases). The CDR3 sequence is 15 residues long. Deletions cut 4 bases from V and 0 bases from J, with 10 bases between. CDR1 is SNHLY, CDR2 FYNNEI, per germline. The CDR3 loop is CASSGSGPSYNEQFF. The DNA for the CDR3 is TGTGCCAGCAGTGGTAGCGGCCCCTCCTACAATGAGCAGTTCTTC.

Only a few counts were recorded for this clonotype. The CDR3 sequence is CASSQENINTEAFF. Here the CDR3 DNA reads TGCGCCAGCAGCCAAGAAAACATAAACACTGAAGCTTTCTTT. The V call is TRBV4-3, the J call TRBJ1-1, with D uncertain. Germline V gives CDR1 LGHNA, CDR2 YSLEER. The CDR3 spans 14 residues. Between the trimmed V and J ends, which lost 0 bases and 2 bases, there was a span of 7 bases.

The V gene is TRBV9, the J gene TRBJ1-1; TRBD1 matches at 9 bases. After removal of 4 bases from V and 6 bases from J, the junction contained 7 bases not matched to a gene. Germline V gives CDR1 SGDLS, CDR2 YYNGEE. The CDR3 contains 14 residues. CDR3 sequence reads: CASSPGQGSSEAFF. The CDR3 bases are TGTGCCAGCAGCCCCGGACAGGGGTCATCTGAAGCTTTCTTT.

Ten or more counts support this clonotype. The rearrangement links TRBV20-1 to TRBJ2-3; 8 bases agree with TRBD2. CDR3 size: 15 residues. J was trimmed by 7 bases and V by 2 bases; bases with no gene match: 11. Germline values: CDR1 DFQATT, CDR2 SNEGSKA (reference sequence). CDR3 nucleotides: TGCAGTGCTAGAAATAGCGGGACCCCCGAAAATACGCAGTATTTT. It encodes CSARNSGTPENTQYF.

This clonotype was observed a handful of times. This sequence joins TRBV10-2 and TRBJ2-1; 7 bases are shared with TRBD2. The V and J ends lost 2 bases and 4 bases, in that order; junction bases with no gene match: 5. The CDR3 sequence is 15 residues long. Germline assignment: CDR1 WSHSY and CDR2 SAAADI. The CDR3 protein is CASSEPSGYYNEQFF. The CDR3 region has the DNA TGCGCCAGCAGTGAGCCTAGCGGATATTACAATGAGCAGTTCTTC.

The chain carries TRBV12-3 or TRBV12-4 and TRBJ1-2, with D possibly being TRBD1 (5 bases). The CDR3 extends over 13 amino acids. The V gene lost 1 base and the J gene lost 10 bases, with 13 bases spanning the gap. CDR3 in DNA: TGTGCCAGCAGTTTAGAGTTAGGGGTTTTCTACACCTTC. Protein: CASSLELGVFYTF.

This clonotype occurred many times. The CDR3 loop is CASSVYSGSPGNEQFF. The DNA of the CDR3 is TGTGCCAGCTCCGTTTATAGCGGGAGCCCAGGCAATGAGCAGTTCTTC. This chain uses TRBV18 with TRBJ2-1; 9 nucleotides line up with TRBD2. The length of the CDR3 is 16 residues. V was pared by 6 bases and J by 6 bases, with 12 bases of the junction left unmatched. The germline V gene has CDR1 KGHSH and CDR2 LQKENI. Looking up the rest from reference TRBV18 and TRBJ2-1 gives the full variable domain: NAGVMQNPRHLVRRRGQEARLRCSPMKGHSHVYWYRQLPEEGLKFMVYLQKENIIDESGMPKERFSAEFPKEGPSILRIQQVVRGDSAAYFCASSVYSGSPGNEQFFGPGTRLTVL.

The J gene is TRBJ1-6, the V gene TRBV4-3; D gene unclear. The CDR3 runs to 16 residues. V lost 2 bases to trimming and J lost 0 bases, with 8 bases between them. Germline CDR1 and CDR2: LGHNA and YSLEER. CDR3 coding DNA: TGCGCCAGCAGCCAACACGTAGGCTCCTATAATTCACCCCTCCACTTT. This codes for CASSQHVGSYNSPLHF.

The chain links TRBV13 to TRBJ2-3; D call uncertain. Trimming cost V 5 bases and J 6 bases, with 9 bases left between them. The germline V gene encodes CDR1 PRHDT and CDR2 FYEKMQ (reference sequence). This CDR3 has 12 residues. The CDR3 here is CASSTVGDTQYF. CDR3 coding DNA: TGTGCCAGCAGCACCGTGGGGGATACGCAGTATTTT.

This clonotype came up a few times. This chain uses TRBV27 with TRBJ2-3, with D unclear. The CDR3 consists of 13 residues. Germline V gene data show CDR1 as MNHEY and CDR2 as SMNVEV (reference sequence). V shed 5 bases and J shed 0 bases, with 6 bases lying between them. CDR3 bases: TGTGCCAGCAGTGCCACTAGCACAGATACGCAGTATTTT. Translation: CASSATSTDTQYF.

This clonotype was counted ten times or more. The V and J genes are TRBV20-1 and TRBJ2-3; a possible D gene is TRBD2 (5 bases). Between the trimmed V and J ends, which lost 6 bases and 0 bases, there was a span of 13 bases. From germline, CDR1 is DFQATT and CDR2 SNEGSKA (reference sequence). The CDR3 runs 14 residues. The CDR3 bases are TGCAGTGCCCGGACGGGATCTAGCACAGATACGCAGTATTTT. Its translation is CSARTGSSTDTQYF.

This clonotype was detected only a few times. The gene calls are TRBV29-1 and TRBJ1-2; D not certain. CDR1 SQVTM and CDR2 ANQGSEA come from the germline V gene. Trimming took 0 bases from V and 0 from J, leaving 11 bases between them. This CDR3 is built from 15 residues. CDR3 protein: CSVEEVRLTNYGYTF. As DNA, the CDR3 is TGCAGCGTTGAAGAGGTCCGATTGACTAACTATGGCTACACCTTC.

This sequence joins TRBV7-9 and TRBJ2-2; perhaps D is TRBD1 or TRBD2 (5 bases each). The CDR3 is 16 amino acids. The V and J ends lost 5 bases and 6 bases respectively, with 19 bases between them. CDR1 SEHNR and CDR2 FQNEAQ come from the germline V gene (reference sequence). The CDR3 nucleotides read TGTGCCAGCAGCCCCCCGAGGGGCGCTTCCCCCGGGGAGCTGTTTTTT. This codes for CASSPPRGASPGELFF.

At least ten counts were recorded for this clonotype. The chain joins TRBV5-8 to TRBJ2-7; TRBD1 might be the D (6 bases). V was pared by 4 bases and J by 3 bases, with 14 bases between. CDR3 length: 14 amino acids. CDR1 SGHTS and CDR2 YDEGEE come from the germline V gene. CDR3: CASSQQGPLYEQYF. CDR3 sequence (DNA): TGTGCCAGCAGCCAACAGGGTCCCCTCTACGAGCAGTACTTC.

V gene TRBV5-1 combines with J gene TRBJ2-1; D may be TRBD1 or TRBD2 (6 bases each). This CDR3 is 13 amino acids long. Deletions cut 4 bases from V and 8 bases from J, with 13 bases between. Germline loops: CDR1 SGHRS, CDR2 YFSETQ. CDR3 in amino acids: CASSGGLRDEQFF. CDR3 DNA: TGCGCCAGCAGCGGGGGGCTCCGAGATGAGCAGTTCTTC.

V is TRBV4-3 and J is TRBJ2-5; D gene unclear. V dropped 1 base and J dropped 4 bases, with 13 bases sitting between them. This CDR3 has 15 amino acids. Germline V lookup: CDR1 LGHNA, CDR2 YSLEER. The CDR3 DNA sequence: TGCGCCAGCAGCCAAGTTTGGACCACGGGAGAGACCCAGTACTTC. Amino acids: CASSQVWTTGETQYF.

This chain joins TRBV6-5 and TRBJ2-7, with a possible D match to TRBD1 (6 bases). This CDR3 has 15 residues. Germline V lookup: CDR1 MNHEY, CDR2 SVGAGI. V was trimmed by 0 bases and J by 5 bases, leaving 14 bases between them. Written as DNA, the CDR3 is TGTGCCAGCAGTTACTCGATTCCGGGGACAAACGAGCAGTACTTC. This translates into CASSYSIPGTNEQYF.

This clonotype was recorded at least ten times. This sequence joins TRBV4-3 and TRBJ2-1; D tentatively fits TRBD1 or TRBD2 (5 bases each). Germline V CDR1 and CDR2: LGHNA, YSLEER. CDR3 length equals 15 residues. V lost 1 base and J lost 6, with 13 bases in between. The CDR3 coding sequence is TGCGCCAGCAGCCAAGGGCAGGGAGTCCCCAATGAGCAGTTCTTC. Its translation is CASSQGQGVPNEQFF.

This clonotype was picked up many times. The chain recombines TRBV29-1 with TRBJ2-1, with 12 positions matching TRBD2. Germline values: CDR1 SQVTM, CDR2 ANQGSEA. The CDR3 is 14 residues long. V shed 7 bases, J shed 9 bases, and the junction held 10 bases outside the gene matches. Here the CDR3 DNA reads TGCAGCGCCCCGAGACTAGCGGGAGACCCTGAGCAGTTCTTC. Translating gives CSAPRLAGDPEQFF.